Listed below are T cell receptor beta chains from one sample, sequenced in a study of T cell repertoires in cytomegalovirus infection. MiXCR was run by TCRdb on the reads, yielding one entry per CDR3 protein. Among fewer than 1,000,000 distinct CDR3 sequences listed, roughly 31% were seen once. The antigens of these receptors remain unknown. The material sequenced was cultured CD8+ T cells from PBMCs, taken from culture after CMV antigen stimulation. The receptors originated from a human donor in good health (CMV status not recorded). Some clones in this sample may be carry-over from other donors' samples. Each CDR3 is given with its conserved first and last residue. The D gene is left open where the match is weak. Expanded clones get a size class; other rows say once, few or many, or leave the size out.

cdr3_aa: CAIRRREGLFF; cdr3_nt: TGTGCCATCAGGCGTCGTGAGGGACTGTTTTTT; j_call: TRBJ1-4; d_call: NA; clone_size: NA; cdr3_length: 11; v_call: TRBV10-3
cdr3_aa: CASSLGPKSSYNSPLHF; cdr3_nt: TGTGCTAGCAGCCTGGGGCCCAAAAGCTCCTATAATTCACCCCTCCACTTT; j_call: TRBJ1-6; d_call: NA; clone_size: NA; cdr3_length: 17; v_call: TRBV7-7
cdr3_aa: CASSVDGRGDGYTF; cdr3_nt: TGTGCCAGCAGCGTAGACGGCAGGGGTGACGGCTACACCTTC; j_call: TRBJ1-2; d_call: NA; clone_size: NA; cdr3_length: 14; v_call: TRBV9
cdr3_aa: CASSRGGGVTKNSPLHF; cdr3_nt: TGTGCCAGCAGCCGGGGGGGAGGGGTCACCAAAAATTCACCCCTCCACTTT; j_call: TRBJ1-6; d_call: NA; clone_size: NA; cdr3_length: 17; v_call: TRBV7-6
cdr3_aa: CASSLDSGGPGEQFF; cdr3_nt: TGTGCCAGCAGCTTAGACAGCGGGGGGCCGGGTGAGCAGTTCTTC; j_call: TRBJ2-1; d_call: TRBD2; clone_size: few; cdr3_length: 15; v_call: TRBV7-3
cdr3_aa: CASTPRRNALSATSTGELFF; cdr3_nt: TGTGCCAGCACCCCTCGAAGGAACGCTTTGTCAGCTACTAGCACCGGGGAGCTGTTTTTT; j_call: TRBJ2-2; d_call: NA; clone_size: few; cdr3_length: 20; v_call: TRBV2
cdr3_aa: CASSLTSRGRTEAFF; cdr3_nt: TGTGCCAGCAGTTTGACGAGCAGGGGGAGGACTGAAGCTTTCTTT; j_call: TRBJ1-1; d_call: TRBD1; clone_size: few; cdr3_length: 15; v_call: TRBV6-5
cdr3_aa: CASSLEVSDEQYF; cdr3_nt: TGTGCCAGCAGCTTGGAAGTGTCCGACGAGCAGTACTTC; j_call: TRBJ2-7; d_call: NA; clone_size: few; cdr3_length: 13; v_call: TRBV5-5
cdr3_aa: CASSLGAGRGEDTQYF; cdr3_nt: TGTGCCAGCAGCCTCGGGGCCGGTAGAGGGGAAGATACGCAGTATTTT; j_call: TRBJ2-3; d_call: NA; clone_size: few; cdr3_length: 16; v_call: TRBV9
cdr3_aa: CARSIKSNEQFF; cdr3_nt: TGTGCCAGGTCAATTAAATCCAATGAGCAGTTCTTC; j_call: TRBJ2-1; d_call: NA; clone_size: few; cdr3_length: 12; v_call: TRBV2
cdr3_aa: CASSHPGQGLNTGELFF; cdr3_nt: TGTGCCAGCAGCCATCCGGGACAGGGACTTAACACCGGGGAGCTGTTTTTT; j_call: TRBJ2-2; d_call: TRBD1; clone_size: many; cdr3_length: 17; v_call: TRBV7-8
cdr3_aa: CASSYNTGEEDSPLHF; cdr3_nt: TGTGCCAGCAGCTACAATACAGGGGAGGAGGATTCACCCCTCCACTTT; j_call: TRBJ1-6; d_call: TRBD1; clone_size: many; cdr3_length: 16; v_call: TRBV7-8
cdr3_aa: CSARAGTGGAVDEQFF; cdr3_nt: TGCAGTGCTAGAGCTGGGACAGGGGGCGCGGTAGATGAGCAGTTCTTC; j_call: TRBJ2-1; d_call: TRBD1; clone_size: NA; cdr3_length: 16; v_call: TRBV20-1
cdr3_aa: CASSFTTGATEAFF; cdr3_nt: TGTGCCAGCAGCTTTACTACAGGCGCCACTGAAGCTTTCTTT; j_call: TRBJ1-1; d_call: NA; clone_size: many; cdr3_length: 14; v_call: TRBV7-6
cdr3_aa: CASSLGIYGNQPQHF; cdr3_nt: TGTGCCAGCAGCTTAGGAATTTACGGGAATCAGCCCCAGCATTTT; j_call: TRBJ1-5; d_call: NA; clone_size: many; cdr3_length: 15; v_call: TRBV7-9
cdr3_aa: CASSQKESGGPDTQYF; cdr3_nt: TGCGCCAGCAGCCAGAAGGAGAGCGGGGGACCAGATACGCAGTATTTT; j_call: TRBJ2-3; d_call: TRBD2; clone_size: NA; cdr3_length: 16; v_call: TRBV4-3
cdr3_aa: CAISGTDGVVDTQYF; cdr3_nt: TGTGCCATCAGCGGGACAGACGGGGTCGTAGATACGCAGTATTTT; j_call: TRBJ2-3; d_call: TRBD1; clone_size: NA; cdr3_length: 15; v_call: TRBV10-3
cdr3_aa: CASSLAAEISNYGYTF; cdr3_nt: TGTGCCAGCAGCTTGGCCGCGGAAATTAGCAACTATGGCTACACCTTC; j_call: TRBJ1-2; d_call: NA; clone_size: few; cdr3_length: 16; v_call: TRBV5-4
cdr3_aa: CASSQAGDTDTQYF; cdr3_nt: TGTGCCAGCAGTCAAGCGGGGGACACAGATACGCAGTATTTT; j_call: TRBJ2-3; d_call: TRBD2; clone_size: NA; cdr3_length: 14; v_call: TRBV6-1
cdr3_aa: CASSLELGGGADTQYF; cdr3_nt: TGTGCCAGCAGCTTAGAGTTAGGAGGGGGGGCGGATACGCAGTATTTT; j_call: TRBJ2-3; d_call: NA; clone_size: few; cdr3_length: 16; v_call: TRBV7-2
cdr3_aa: CASSVIGGLEYGYTF; cdr3_nt: TGTGCCAGCAGCGTAATCGGGGGGTTGGAGTATGGCTACACCTTC; j_call: TRBJ1-2; d_call: NA; clone_size: few; cdr3_length: 15; v_call: TRBV7-9
cdr3_aa: CASSPGQGDSGANVLTF; cdr3_nt: TGTGCCAGCAGCCCGGGACAGGGAGACTCTGGGGCCAACGTCCTGACTTTC; j_call: TRBJ2-6; d_call: TRBD1; clone_size: few; cdr3_length: 17; v_call: TRBV3-1
cdr3_aa: CASSQDHPAITEAFF; cdr3_nt: TGCGCCAGCAGCCAAGACCATCCGGCTATCACTGAAGCTTTCTTT; j_call: TRBJ1-1; d_call: NA; clone_size: NA; cdr3_length: 15; v_call: TRBV4-1
cdr3_aa: CSVENGGGGTEAFF; cdr3_nt: TGCAGCGTTGAAAATGGGGGAGGCGGGACTGAAGCTTTCTTT; j_call: TRBJ1-1; d_call: NA; clone_size: few; cdr3_length: 14; v_call: TRBV29-1
cdr3_aa: CASSEYQGLNTEAFF; cdr3_nt: TGTGCCAGCAGTGAATACCAGGGTTTGAACACTGAAGCTTTCTTT; j_call: TRBJ1-1; d_call: NA; clone_size: NA; cdr3_length: 15; v_call: TRBV2
cdr3_aa: CASSPRSGFSGANVLTF; cdr3_nt: TGTGCCAGCAGCCCTCGGTCAGGCTTCTCTGGGGCCAACGTCCTGACTTTC; j_call: TRBJ2-6; d_call: NA; clone_size: few; cdr3_length: 17; v_call: TRBV13
cdr3_aa: CASSLSLLGQGSTDTQYF; cdr3_nt: TGTGCTAGCAGCTTATCCTTACTCGGACAGGGGAGCACAGATACGCAGTATTTT; j_call: TRBJ2-3; d_call: TRBD1; clone_size: many; cdr3_length: 18; v_call: TRBV7-7